This TCR beta chain was found in a study of cytomegalovirus exposure and HLA in healthy donors. Findings and limits, study-wide: Analysis was performed later, and it showed HLA-associated TCR beta chains to be more clonally expanded than equally common others. A link between a missense DCLRE1C variant and TCR beta V- and J-gene trimming emerged from a later analysis. Analysis performed later found about 17,000 TCR beta sequences associated with HLA alleles at 0.05 false discovery rate. Exclusion applied to some V segments, including TRBV6-2 and TRBV6-3, as they were indistinguishable.

To note about this clone: Its cognate antigen is unknown.

This PCR relied on a set of 60 Vbeta primers and 13 Jbeta primers. The table came from immunoSEQ multiplex PCR; TCRdb's copy has only in-frame clones and leaves some out. This repertoire shows about 180,000 clones, about 80% found once; its top ten account for roughly 2%. This CDR3 contains 15 residues. Germline values: CDR1 SGHVS, CDR2 FNYEAQ. V lost 3 bases to trimming and J lost 1 base, with 11 bases between them. The sequenced material came from PBMCs. The rearrangement links TRBV7-6 to TRBJ2-3; D is unclear. This receptor was identified in a woman in her 30s in good health and CMV-seronegative. The CDR3 protein is CASSFLEVGTDTQYF. CDR3 in DNA: TGTGCCAGCAGCTTCCTAGAAGTTGGCACAGATACGCAGTATTTT.